Listed below are T cell receptor beta chains from one sample, sequenced in a study of T cell responses to AZD1222 COVID-19 vaccine. Some clones are missing from TCRdb's copy, which holds only in-frame ones; the method was immunoSEQ multiplex PCR. Among roughly 130,000 clones listed, approximately 92% were seen once. The sample was peripheral blood, taken on day 0 of AZD1222 vaccination. These receptor sequences come from an adult in good health. Both conserved end residues are part of each CDR3. D genes are given only for firm matches. Expanded clones are given a class, and other clones once, few, many or no size at all.

D | size | J | V | DNA | CDR3
. | . | TRBJ1-1 | TRBV5-1 | TGCGCCAGCAGCTCTGGACCCTTCAGGGACACTGAAGCTTTCTTT | CASSSGPFRDTEAFF
. | . | TRBJ2-7 | TRBV12-5 | TGTGCTAGTGGTTTGGGGCCGGGAAGTCCCTACGAGCAGTACTTC | CASGLGPGSPYEQYF
TRBD2 | . | TRBJ2-1 | TRBV25-1 | TGTGCCAGCAGTGAACCTGGCGGGAGTTCCTACAATGAGCAGTTCTTC | CASSEPGGSSYNEQFF
. | once | TRBJ2-7 | TRBV19 | TGTGCCAGTAGTATGGGCTACCAGGGGCGGGAGCAGTACTTC | CASSMGYQGREQYF
. | . | TRBJ2-7 | TRBV21-1 | TGTGCCAGCAGCAAAGTTCCGGGACACACCTACGAGCAGTACTTC | CASSKVPGHTYEQYF
TRBD1 | few | TRBJ2-3 | TRBV6-1 | TGTGCCAGCAGTGAATGGCAGGGGGCAAGTGGAGATACGCAGTATTTT | CASSEWQGASGDTQYF
. | . | TRBJ1-4 | TRBV11-2 | TGTGCCAGCAGCCCGGTGGGCGGCATCGAAAAACTGTTTTTT | CASSPVGGIEKLFF
TRBD2 | . | TRBJ2-7 | TRBV3-1/TRBV3-2 | TGTGCCAGCAGCAGGACTAGCGGCGTTTACGAGCAGTACTTC | CASSRTSGVYEQYF
. | once | TRBJ1-2 | TRBV6-5 | TGTGCCACCGCCGGACAAGGGGGGTATGGCTACACCTTC | CATAGQGGYGYTF
. | . | TRBJ2-5 | TRBV19 | TGTGCCAGTAGTCCCCTAGCGAGAGAGACCCAGTACTTC | CASSPLARETQYF
. | . | TRBJ1-5 | TRBV10-3 | TGTGCCATCAGTGAGTCGAGGGGGGGGAGTCAGCCCCAGCATTTT | CAISESRGGSQPQHF
TRBD1 | . | TRBJ1-1 | TRBV28 | TGTGCCAGCAGTTTATATAGGACAGGGGATTGGGCTTTCTTT | CASSLYRTGDWAFF
. | . | TRBJ1-2 | TRBV5-1 | TGCGCCAGCAGCTTGAGCGCCGGGACAACTAACTATGGCTACACCTTC | CASSLSAGTTNYGYTF
. | . | TRBJ2-2 | TRBV27 | TGTGCCAGCAGTTTCTTTGCCGGGGAGCTGTTTTTT | CASSFFAGELFF
. | . | TRBJ1-1 | TRBV6-5 | TGTGCCAGCAGTCTACAGCACACTGAAGCTTTCTTT | CASSLQHTEAFF
TRBD1 | . | TRBJ1-6 | TRBV28 | TGTGCCAGCAGGGAAACAGGGGGGCATAATTCACCCCTCCACTTT | CASRETGGHNSPLHF
. | . | TRBJ1-2 | TRBV7-6 | TGTGCCAGCAGCTCCTTCACAGACTTATATGGCTACACCTTC | CASSSFTDLYGYTF
. | . | TRBJ1-3 | TRBV18 | TGTGCCAGCTCACCGCAAGGGGACCTTGGAAACACCATATATTTT | CASSPQGDLGNTIYF
TRBD2 | . | TRBJ2-7 | TRBV11-2 | TGTGCCAGCAGCCGGGGGGGCGCTCACCCCCACGAGCAGTACTTC | CASSRGGAHPHEQYF
. | . | TRBJ1-1 | TRBV11-2 | TGTGCCAGCAGCTTAAAACTCTATGGTGCTTTCTTT | CASSLKLYGAFF
. | . | TRBJ1-3 | TRBV6-6 | TGTGCCAGCAGCCTCCGGAACACCATATATTTT | CASSLRNTIYF
TRBD1 | . | TRBJ2-2 | TRBV29-1 | TGCAGCGTTGTAGACAGGGGAAACACCGGGGAGCTGTTTTTT | CSVVDRGNTGELFF
. | . | TRBJ2-3 | TRBV18 | TGTGCCGGCGGACAGAAACACACAGATACGCAGTATTTT | CAGGQKHTDTQYF
TRBD2 | . | TRBJ2-3 | TRBV7-9 | TGTGCCAGCAGCTCCAGTCGACTAGCGGCGGGGGATACGCAGTATTTT | CASSSSRLAAGDTQYF
TRBD1 | . | TRBJ2-3 | TRBV5-1 | TGCGCCAGCAGCTTGGGAGGACAGGGTGTTGCAGATACGCAGTATTTT | CASSLGGQGVADTQYF
TRBD2 | . | TRBJ2-4 | TRBV5-1 | TGCGCCAGCAGCTCCAAGCGGGAGCTAGCCAAAAACATTCAGTACTTC | CASSSKRELAKNIQYF
TRBD2 | . | TRBJ2-3 | TRBV5-1 | TGCGCCAGCAGCCCTAGCGGGAGATCCCGCACAGATACGCAGTATTTT | CASSPSGRSRTDTQYF
. | . | TRBJ1-2 | TRBV7-8 | TGTGCCAGCAGCCCCGGGGACGCAAGTAACTATGGCTACACCTTC | CASSPGDASNYGYTF
TRBD1 | . | TRBJ2-3 | TRBV27 | TGTGCCAGCAGTGCCCGACAGGGGCGACCAGCTCCAGATACGCAGTATTTT | CASSARQGRPAPDTQYF
. | . | TRBJ1-2 | TRBV7-2 | TGTGCCAGCAGCTTTCCAGGGAACGGCTACACCTTC | CASSFPGNGYTF
TRBD1 | . | TRBJ2-2 | TRBV4-1 | TGCGCCAGCAGCCAGGGACAGGGGGAGGAGGAGCTGTTTTTT | CASSQGQGEEELFF
TRBD2 | . | TRBJ2-2 | TRBV27 | TGTGCCAGCAGTTTATCGGTCGGGTGGGGTAGCGGGACCACCGGGGAGCTGTTTTTT | CASSLSVGWGSGTTGELFF
TRBD1 | . | TRBJ2-4 | TRBV23-1 | TGCGCCAGCACCTGGCGACAGGGAATAAAAAACATTCAGTACTTC | CASTWRQGIKNIQYF
. | . | TRBJ1-3 | TRBV6-6 | TGTGCCAGCAGTTTGGGGCGGATGGACTCTGGAAACACCATATATTTT | CASSLGRMDSGNTIYF
TRBD2 | . | TRBJ2-1 | TRBV6-1 | TGTGCCAGCAGTGAAGTAACTAGCGGGAGGGCGGGCGAGCAGTTCTTC | CASSEVTSGRAGEQFF